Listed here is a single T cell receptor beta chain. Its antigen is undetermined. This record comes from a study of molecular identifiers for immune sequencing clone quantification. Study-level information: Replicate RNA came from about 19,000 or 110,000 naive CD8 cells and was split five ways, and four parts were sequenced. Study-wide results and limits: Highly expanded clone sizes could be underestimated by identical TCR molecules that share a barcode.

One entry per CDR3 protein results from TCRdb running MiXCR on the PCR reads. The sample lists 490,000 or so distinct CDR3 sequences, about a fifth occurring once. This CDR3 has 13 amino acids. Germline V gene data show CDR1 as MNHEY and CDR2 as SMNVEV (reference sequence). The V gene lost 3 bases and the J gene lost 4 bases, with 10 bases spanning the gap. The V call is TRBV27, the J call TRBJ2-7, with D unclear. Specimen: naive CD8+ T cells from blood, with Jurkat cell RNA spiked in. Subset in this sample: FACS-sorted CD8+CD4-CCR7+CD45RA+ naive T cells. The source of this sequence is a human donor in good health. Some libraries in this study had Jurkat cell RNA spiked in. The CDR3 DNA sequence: TGTGCCAGCAGTTTCAAGGCGGAATACGAGCAGTACTTC. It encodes CASSFKAEYEQYF.